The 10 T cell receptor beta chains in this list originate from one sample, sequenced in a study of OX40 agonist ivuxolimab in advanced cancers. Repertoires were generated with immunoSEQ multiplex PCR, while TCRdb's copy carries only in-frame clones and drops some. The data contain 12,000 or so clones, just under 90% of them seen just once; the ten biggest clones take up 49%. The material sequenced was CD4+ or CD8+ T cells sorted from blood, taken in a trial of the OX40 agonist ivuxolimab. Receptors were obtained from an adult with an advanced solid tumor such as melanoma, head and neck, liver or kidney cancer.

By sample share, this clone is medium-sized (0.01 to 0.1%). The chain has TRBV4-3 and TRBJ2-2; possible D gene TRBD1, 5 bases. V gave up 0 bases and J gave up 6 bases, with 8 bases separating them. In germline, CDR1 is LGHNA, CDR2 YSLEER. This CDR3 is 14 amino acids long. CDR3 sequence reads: CASSQDRGPGELFF. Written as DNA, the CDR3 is TGCGCCAGCAGCCAAGATAGGGGCCCCGGGGAGCTGTTTTTT.

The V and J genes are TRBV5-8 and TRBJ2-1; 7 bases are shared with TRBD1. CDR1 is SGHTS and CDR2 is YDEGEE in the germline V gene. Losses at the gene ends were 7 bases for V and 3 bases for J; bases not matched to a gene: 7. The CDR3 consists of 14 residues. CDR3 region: CASGFDRDYNEQFF. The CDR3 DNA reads TGTGCCAGCGGATTCGACAGGGACTACAATGAGCAGTTCTTC.

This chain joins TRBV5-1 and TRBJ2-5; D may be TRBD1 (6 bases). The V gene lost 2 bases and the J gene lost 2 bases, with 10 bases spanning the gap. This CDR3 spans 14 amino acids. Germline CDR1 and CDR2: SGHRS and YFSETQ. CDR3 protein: CASSLQGTQETQYF. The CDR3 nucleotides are TGCGCCAGCAGCTTACAGGGTACTCAAGAGACCCAGTACTTC.

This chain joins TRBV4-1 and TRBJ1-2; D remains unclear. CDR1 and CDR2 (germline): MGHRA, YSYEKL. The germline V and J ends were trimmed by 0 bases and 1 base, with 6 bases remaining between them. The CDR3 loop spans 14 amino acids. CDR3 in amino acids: CASSQDPGNYGYTF. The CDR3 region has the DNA TGCGCCAGCAGCCAAGATCCTGGTAACTATGGCTACACCTTC.

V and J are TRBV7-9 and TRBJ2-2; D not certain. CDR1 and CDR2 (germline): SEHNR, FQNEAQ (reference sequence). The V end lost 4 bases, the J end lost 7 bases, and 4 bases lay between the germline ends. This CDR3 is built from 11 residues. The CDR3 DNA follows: TGTGCCAGCAGCTCGTACGGGGAGCTGTTTTTT. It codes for CASSSYGELFF.

CDR3: CASSQDGNSPLHF. CDR3 DNA: TGCGCCAGCAGCCAAGATGGTAATTCACCCCTCCACTTT. The chain links TRBV4-3 to TRBJ1-6; D ambiguous. Germline V gene lookup returns CDR1 LGHNA and CDR2 YSLEER. V gave up 0 bases and J gave up 6 bases, with 3 bases separating them. This CDR3 contains 13 residues.

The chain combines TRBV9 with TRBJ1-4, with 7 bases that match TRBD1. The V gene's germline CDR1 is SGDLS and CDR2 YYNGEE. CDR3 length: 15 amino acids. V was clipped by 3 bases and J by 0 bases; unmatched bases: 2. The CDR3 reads CASSGGTATNEKLFF. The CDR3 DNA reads TGTGCCAGCAGCGGGGGGACAGCAACTAATGAAAAACTGTTTTTT.

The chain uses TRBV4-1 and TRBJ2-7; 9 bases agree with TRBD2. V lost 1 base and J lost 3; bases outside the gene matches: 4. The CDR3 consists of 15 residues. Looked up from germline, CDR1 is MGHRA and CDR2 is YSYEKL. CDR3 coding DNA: TGCGCCAGCAGCCAAGGGGCGGGGGGGGGCTACGAGCAGTACTTC. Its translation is CASSQGAGGGYEQYF.

CDR3 protein: CASSHLRRPQETQYF. In nucleotides, the CDR3 is TGCGCCAGCAGCCACCTCAGGCGACCCCAAGAGACCCAGTACTTC. The chain uses TRBV4-3 and TRBJ2-5; D ambiguous. Germline CDR1 and CDR2: LGHNA and YSLEER. The CDR3 is made up of 15 amino acids. Trimming cost V 3 bases and J 1 base, with 12 bases left between them.

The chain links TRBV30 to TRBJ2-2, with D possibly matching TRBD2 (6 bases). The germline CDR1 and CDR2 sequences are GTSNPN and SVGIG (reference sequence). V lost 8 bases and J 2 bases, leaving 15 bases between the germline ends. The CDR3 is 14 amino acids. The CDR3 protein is CARGLKINTGELFF. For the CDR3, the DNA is TGTGCCCGAGGACTAAAGATAAACACCGGGGAGCTGTTTTTT.